These 31 T cell receptor beta chains were sequenced from one sample in a study of blood T cell repertoires in COVID-19 (dated by TCRdb to about 2020). The library was produced with the immunoSEQ multiplex PCR assay. As stored in TCRdb, this immuneACCESS dataset retains in-frame rearrangements with V and J assigned. A fraction of the clones does not appear; measured against another copy, unresolved V genes explain less than half of the discrepancy, and the remainder lacks a known reason. The sample contains under 45,000 clones, around four fifths of them found a single time. The biggest ten clones account for approximately 45% of the sample. The specimen was peripheral blood. The receptors come from a woman aged 80 or over with active or convalescent COVID-19.

This chain connects TRBV6-1 to TRBJ2-5; 7 bases line up with TRBD2. This CDR3 contains 14 residues. Germline V gene sequence: CDR1 MNHNS, CDR2 SASEGT. The V and J ends lost 3 bases and 3 bases, in that order; junction bases with no gene match: 4. The CDR3 is CASSDRLAEETQYF. The CDR3, as DNA: TGTGCCAGCAGTGATCGGCTAGCGGAAGAGACCCAGTACTTC.

This clone was found once. The chain is built from TRBV30 and TRBJ2-2; possibly TRBD1 for D (6 bases). This CDR3 is built from 16 residues. V lost 0 bases and J lost 0, with 11 bases in between. Germline CDR1 is GTSNPN and CDR2 is SVGIG (reference sequence). The CDR3 DNA sequence: TGTGCCTGGAGTGTTTTCGGACAGACGAACACCGGGGAGCTGTTTTTT. Its protein product is CAWSVFGQTNTGELFF. Supplemented by reference TRBV30 and TRBJ2-2, the full variable domain reads SQTIHQWPATLVQPVGSPLSLECTVEGTSNPNLYWYRQAAGRGLQLLFYSVGIGQISSEVPQNLSASRPQDRQFILSSKKLLLSDSGFYLCAWSVFGQTNTGELFFGEGSRLTVL.

The CDR3 here is CASRQTSGTGELFF. DNA of the CDR3: TGTGCCAGCAGACAGACTAGCGGTACCGGGGAGCTGTTTTTT. The chain carries TRBV11-2 and TRBJ2-2; the match to TRBD2 covers 9 bases. J was trimmed by 5 bases and V by 6 bases; bases with no gene match: 4. The CDR3 runs to 14 residues. The germline V gene encodes CDR1 SGHAT and CDR2 FQNNGV.

V and J are TRBV3-1 (or the pseudogene TRBV3-2) and TRBJ2-1; 9 nucleotides match TRBD2. Looked up from germline, CDR1 is LGHDT and CDR2 is YNNKEL (reference sequence). J lost 2 bases, V lost 4 bases, and 3 bases had no gene match. CDR3 length: 15 residues. The CDR3 sequence is CASSLSGSPYNEQFF. CDR3 nucleotide sequence: TGTGCCAGCAGCCTTAGCGGGAGTCCCTACAATGAGCAGTTCTTC.

The chain recombines TRBV2 with TRBJ1-3, with TRBD1 matching 7 bases. The germline gives CDR1 SNHLY, CDR2 FYNNEI. CDR3 length equals 16 residues. V lost 4 bases to trimming and J lost 0 bases; unmatched junction nucleotides: 6. Here the CDR3 reads CASSARTGDSGNTIYF. CDR3 bases: TGTGCCAGCAGTGCCCGGACAGGCGACTCTGGAAACACCATATATTTT.

The rearrangement links TRBV11-2 to TRBJ2-5, with 7 bases aligning to TRBD1. The CDR3 spans 15 residues. Trimming took 5 bases from V and 5 from J; bases not matched to a gene: 11. CDR1 and CDR2 from the germline V gene are SGHAT and FQNNGV. CDR3 DNA sequence: TGTGCCAGCAGCGTACAGGGACAGCCTGGGGAGACCCAGTACTTC. Protein: CASSVQGQPGETQYF.

The chain uses TRBV10-3 and TRBJ1-2; 11 nucleotides match TRBD1. Germline CDR1 ENHRY, CDR2 SYGVKD. The V segment lost 6 bases and the J segment 10 bases; nucleotides outside the gene matches: 4. The CDR3 totals 12 residues. Written as DNA, the CDR3 is TGTGCCATCAGAGGGACAGGGGGGATCTACACCTTC. This sequence encodes CAIRGTGGIYTF.

The table lists this clone with a few counts. CDR3 nucleotides: TGTGCCTGGGGCGACTATTACTACAATGAGCAGTTCTTC. This codes for CAWGDYYYNEQFF. This chain joins TRBV30 and TRBJ2-1; D is perhaps TRBD2 (5 bases). Germline CDR1 reads GTSNPN; CDR2 reads SVGIG (reference sequence). The CDR3 runs 13 residues. Trimming left V 5 bases short and J 3 bases short, with 11 bases between.

The chain combines TRBV19 with TRBJ1-6; perhaps TRBD1 as D (5 bases). Per germline, CDR1 LNHDA and CDR2 SQIVND (reference sequence). The CDR3 runs to 17 residues. Trimming removed 3 bases from V and 9 bases from J, with 21 bases in between. CDR3 sequence (DNA): TGTGCCAGTAGTATTTGGGGCGGCGCGTCGATTACTTCACCCCTCCACTTT. Its protein is CASSIWGGASITSPLHF.

This rearrangement joins TRBV28 to TRBJ1-2; 7 bases fit TRBD1. With V trimmed by 6 bases and J by 4 bases, 2 bases remained unmatched. From germline, CDR1 is MDHEN and CDR2 SYDVKM. CDR3 size: 12 residues. The CDR3 region has the DNA TGTGCCAGCAGACCAGGGGGCTATGGCTACACCTTC. This translates into CASRPGGYGYTF.

This clone appeared once. CDR3: CASNLQGFTEAFF. The CDR3 DNA sequence: TGTGCCAGCAATCTTCAGGGGTTCACTGAAGCTTTCTTT. J is TRBJ1-1 and V is TRBV12-3 or TRBV12-4; D perhaps matches TRBD1 (6 bases). Trimming stripped 7 bases from V and 4 bases from J, with 13 bases between. The CDR3 sequence is 13 residues long.

The rearrangement links TRBV27 to TRBJ1-2, with D unclear. The V gene lost 2 bases and the J gene lost 4 bases, with 8 bases spanning the gap. CDR1 MNHEY and CDR2 SMNVEV come from the germline V gene (reference sequence). The CDR3 extends over 13 amino acids. The CDR3 nucleotides read TGTGCCAGCAGTTTAAGGGCGGGCTATGGCTACACCTTC. Its protein product is CASSLRAGYGYTF.

The genes are TRBV19 and TRBJ2-1; TRBD2 matches 7 bases. The length of the CDR3 is 16 residues. Germline trimming cut 7 bases from V and 1 base from J; bases unmatched to any gene: 10. The germline gives CDR1 LNHDA, CDR2 SQIVND (reference sequence). The CDR3 DNA reads TGTGCCAGTACCCAGACTAGCACAGGTTCCTACAATGAGCAGTTCTTC. Residues: CASTQTSTGSYNEQFF.

The rearrangement uses TRBV9 and TRBJ1-3, with D tentatively TRBD1 (6 bases). Trimming removed 4 bases from V and 3 bases from J, with 8 bases in between. The CDR3 sequence is 13 residues long. In germline, CDR1 is SGDLS, CDR2 YYNGEE. The CDR3 sequence: CASSTGIGNTIYF. CDR3 nucleotides: TGTGCCAGCAGCACAGGGATTGGAAACACCATATATTTT.

The V gene is TRBV3-1 (or the pseudogene TRBV3-2), the J gene TRBJ2-6; 7 positions agree with TRBD1. CDR1 is LGHDT and CDR2 is YNNKEL in the germline V gene (reference sequence). V was pared by 5 bases and J by 2 bases, with 3 bases of the junction left unmatched. CDR3 length: 15 residues. CDR3 coding DNA: TGTGCCAGCAGCTCCCAGGGGGCTGGGGCCAACGTCCTGACTTTC. Protein sequence: CASSSQGAGANVLTF.

The chain joins TRBV29-1 to TRBJ2-1; 8 nucleotides match TRBD2. The CDR3 consists of 14 residues. Germline V gene data show CDR1 as SQVTM and CDR2 as ANQGSEA. J lost 8 bases, V lost 7 bases, and 13 bases had no gene match. CDR3 nucleotide sequence: TGCAGCGCCGACGAAGCGGGAGATTTGGATGAGCAGTTCTTC. Protein: CSADEAGDLDEQFF.

The chain uses TRBV27 and TRBJ2-1, with D possibly matching TRBD1 (6 bases). Trimming took off 5 bases at V and 5 bases at J, with 13 bases between the two ends. The CDR3 is 14 amino acids. Germline V gene data show CDR1 as MNHEY and CDR2 as SMNVEV (reference sequence). CDR3: CASSDRDNDNEQFF. CDR3 sequence (DNA): TGTGCCAGCAGTGACCGGGACAATGACAATGAGCAGTTCTTC.

The chain has TRBV4-1 and TRBJ2-3; 12 bases line up with TRBD2. The germline gives CDR1 MGHRA, CDR2 YSYEKL. V lost 0 bases, J lost 5 bases, and 3 bases stayed unmatched. This CDR3 has 16 amino acids. The CDR3 sequence: CASSQERLAGVDTQYF. DNA for the CDR3: TGCGCCAGCAGCCAAGAACGACTAGCGGGAGTAGATACGCAGTATTTT.

This clone turned up a few times. This chain links TRBV4-2 with TRBJ1-4; D may be TRBD1 (6 bases). From germline, CDR1 is LGHNA and CDR2 YNFKEQ. Trimming removed 3 bases from V and 3 bases from J, with 8 bases in between. The CDR3 length is 14 residues. The CDR3 DNA sequence: TGTGCCAGCAGCCAGGGGGCGGCTAATGAAAAACTGTTTTTT. Its protein product is CASSQGAANEKLFF.

V is TRBV7-8 and J is TRBJ1-3; TRBD1 matches at 8 bases. The length of the CDR3 is 16 residues. Unmatched junction bases numbered 9, after V lost 6 bases and J lost 2 bases. Germline V gives CDR1 SGHVS, CDR2 FQNEAQ. This chain's CDR3 is CASSRSGGQAGNTIYF. As DNA, the CDR3 is TGTGCCAGCAGTCGATCGGGGGGACAGGCTGGAAACACCATATATTTT. The full variable domain, rest sourced from reference TRBV7-8 and TRBJ1-3, is GAGVSQSPRYKVAKRGQDVALRCDPISGHVSLFWYQQALGQGPEFLTYFQNEAQLDKSGLPSDRFFAERPEGSVSTLKIQRTQQEDSAVYLCASSRSGGQAGNTIYFGEGSWLTVV.

This sequence joins TRBV3-1 (or the pseudogene TRBV3-2) and TRBJ2-5; 8 bases line up with TRBD2. This CDR3 has 15 residues. Germline V gene sequence: CDR1 LGHDT, CDR2 YNNKEL (reference sequence). The trim removed 6 bases at V and 5 bases at J, leaving 11 bases unmatched. The chain's CDR3 is CASRPPGGSLETQYF. DNA of the CDR3: TGTGCCAGCAGACCCCCGGGGGGGTCCCTTGAGACCCAGTACTTC.

The CDR3 region is CASSIKEGRNSPLHF. CDR3 sequence (DNA): TGTGCCAGTAGTATCAAGGAGGGGCGAAATTCACCCCTCCACTTT. The J gene is TRBJ1-6, the V gene TRBV19; tentatively, D is TRBD1 (5 bases). The CDR3 is 15 amino acids. Germline V gene lookup returns CDR1 LNHDA and CDR2 SQIVND (reference sequence). Trimming left V 3 bases short and J 7 bases short, with 13 bases between.

The rearrangement links TRBV6-5 to TRBJ1-2, with 7 bases identical to TRBD1. J was trimmed by 2 bases and V by 7 bases; bases with no gene match: 10. CDR1 is MNHEY, CDR2 SVGAGI, per germline. CDR3 length: 15 amino acids. The CDR3 nucleotides read TGTGCCAGCACCACACGGGACAGACAAAACTATGGCTACACCTTC. This gives the protein CASTTRDRQNYGYTF.

The chain joins TRBV7-8 to TRBJ1-1; TRBD1 might be the D (5 bases). Trimming removed 7 bases from V and 1 base from J, with 13 bases in between. Germline CDR1 reads SGHVS; CDR2 reads FQNEAQ. The CDR3 has 14 residues. This CDR3 reads CASMSGGTNTEAFF. CDR3 bases: TGTGCCAGCATGTCTGGGGGGACGAACACTGAAGCTTTCTTT.

The chain uses TRBV5-6 and TRBJ1-2, with 8 nucleotides matching TRBD1. V was pared by 4 bases and J by 1 base, with 0 bases of the junction left unmatched. Germline CDR1 SGHDT, CDR2 YYEEEE. The CDR3 is 13 residues long. The CDR3: CASSDRGNYGYTF. CDR3 coding DNA: TGTGCCAGCAGCGACAGGGGTAACTATGGCTACACCTTC. Using reference TRBV5-6 and TRBJ1-2 for the parts outside the CDR3, the full variable domain is DAGVTQSPTHLIKTRGQQVTLRCSPKSGHDTVSWYQQALGQGPQFIFQYYEEEERQRGNFPDRFSGHQFPNYSSELNVNALLLGDSALYLCASSDRGNYGYTFGSGTRLTVV.

The CDR3 spells CASSLGYRGRGTEAFF. The CDR3 region has the DNA TGCGCCAGCAGCTTGGGATACAGGGGGCGTGGTACTGAAGCTTTCTTT. The chain carries TRBV5-1 and TRBJ1-1; 9 bases line up with TRBD1. This CDR3 region has 16 residues. Germline V gene sequence: CDR1 SGHRS, CDR2 YFSETQ. Losses at the gene ends were 0 bases for V and 5 bases for J; bases not matched to a gene: 8.

The chain joins TRBV9 to TRBJ2-1, with 11 bases lining up with TRBD2. Germline loops: CDR1 SGDLS, CDR2 YYNGEE. The CDR3 loop spans 16 amino acids. Trimming at V came to 0 bases and at J to 3 bases, leaving 2 bases not matched to a gene. Here the CDR3 DNA reads TGTGCCAGCAGCGTAGGCGGACTAGCGGGCTACAATGAGCAGTTCTTC. This sequence encodes CASSVGGLAGYNEQFF. The complete variable domain, with remaining parts taken from reference TRBV9 and TRBJ2-1, reads DSGVTQTPKHLITATGQRVTLRCSPRSGDLSVYWYQQSLDQGLQFLIQYYNGEERAKGNILERFSAQQFPDLHSELNLSSLELGDSALYFCASSVGGLAGYNEQFFGPGTRLTVL.

The chain uses TRBV6-5 and TRBJ2-5; 10 bases match TRBD2. Looked up from germline, CDR1 is MNHEY and CDR2 is SVGAGI. V lost 8 bases to trimming and J lost 13 bases; unmatched junction nucleotides: 19. The CDR3 is 15 residues long. The CDR3: CASGDRAGGPPSWYF. The DNA of the CDR3 is TGTGCCAGCGGGGACCGAGCGGGAGGGCCCCCCAGTTGGTACTTC.

This chain uses TRBV7-3 with TRBJ1-6, with a weak D call TRBD1 (5 bases). Germline-derived CDR1 and CDR2 are SGHTA and FQGTGA. The CDR3 is 14 residues long. V lost 2 bases and J 10 bases, leaving 12 bases between the germline ends. CDR3 in DNA: TGTGCCAGCAGCTTAGCAGGGATCGGGTCACCCCTCCACTTT. Translated: CASSLAGIGSPLHF.

This CDR3 is CATWTDTYEQYF. CDR3 nucleotide sequence: TGTGCCACCTGGACAGACACCTACGAGCAGTACTTC. This sequence joins TRBV6-5 and TRBJ2-7, with a weak D call TRBD1 (6 bases). V lost 10 bases and J 2 bases, leaving 12 bases between the germline ends. The CDR3 has 12 amino acids. CDR1 and CDR2 from the germline V gene are MNHEY and SVGAGI.

The chain employs TRBV12-5 and TRBJ2-1; 7 positions agree with TRBD2. This CDR3 comprises 16 residues. V lost 0 bases to trimming and J lost 8 bases; unmatched junction nucleotides: 10. CDR1 is LGHNT and CDR2 is FRNRAP in the germline V gene. The CDR3, as DNA: TGTGCTAGTGGTTTGGTATCGGGCGGGAGTTTCCATGAGCAGTTCTTC. Protein sequence: CASGLVSGGSFHEQFF.